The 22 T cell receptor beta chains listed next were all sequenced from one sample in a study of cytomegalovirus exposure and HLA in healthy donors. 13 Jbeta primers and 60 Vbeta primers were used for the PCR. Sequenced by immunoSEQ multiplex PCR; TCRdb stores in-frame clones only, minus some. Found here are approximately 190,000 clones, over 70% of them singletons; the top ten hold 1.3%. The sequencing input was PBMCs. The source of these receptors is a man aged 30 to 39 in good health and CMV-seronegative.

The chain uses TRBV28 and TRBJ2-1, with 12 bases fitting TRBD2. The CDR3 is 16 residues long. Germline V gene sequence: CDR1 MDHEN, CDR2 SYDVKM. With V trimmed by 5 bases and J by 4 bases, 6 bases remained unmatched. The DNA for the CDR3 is TGTGCCAGCAGTCGCCTGACTAGCGGGAGATACAATGAGCAGTTCTTC. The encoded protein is CASSRLTSGRYNEQFF.

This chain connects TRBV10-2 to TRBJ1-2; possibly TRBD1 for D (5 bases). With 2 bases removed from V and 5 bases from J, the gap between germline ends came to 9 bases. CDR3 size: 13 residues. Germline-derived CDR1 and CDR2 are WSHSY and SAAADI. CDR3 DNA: TGCGCCAGCAGTGAGGGGGGGGAGTATGGCTACACCTTC. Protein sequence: CASSEGGEYGYTF.

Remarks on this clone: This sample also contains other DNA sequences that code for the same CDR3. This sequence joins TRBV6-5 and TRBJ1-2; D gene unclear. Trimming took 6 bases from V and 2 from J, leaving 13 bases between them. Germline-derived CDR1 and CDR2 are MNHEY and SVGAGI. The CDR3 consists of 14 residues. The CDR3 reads CASSQQTGNYGYTF. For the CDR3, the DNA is TGTGCCAGCAGCCAACAGACGGGGAACTATGGCTACACCTTC.

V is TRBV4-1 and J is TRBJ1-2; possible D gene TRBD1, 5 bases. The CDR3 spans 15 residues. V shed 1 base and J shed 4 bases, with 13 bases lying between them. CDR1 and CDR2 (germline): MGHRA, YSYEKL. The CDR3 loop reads CASSQGQFGVYGYTF. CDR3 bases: TGCGCCAGCAGCCAAGGACAGTTTGGGGTCTATGGCTACACCTTC.

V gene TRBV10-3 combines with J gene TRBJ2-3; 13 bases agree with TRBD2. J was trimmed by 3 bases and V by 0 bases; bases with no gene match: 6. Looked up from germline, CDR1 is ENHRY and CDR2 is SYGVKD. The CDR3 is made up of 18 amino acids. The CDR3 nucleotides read TGTGCCATCAGTGAGTCGACTCAGACTAGCGGGAGGACAGATACGCAGTATTTT. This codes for CAISESTQTSGRTDTQYF.

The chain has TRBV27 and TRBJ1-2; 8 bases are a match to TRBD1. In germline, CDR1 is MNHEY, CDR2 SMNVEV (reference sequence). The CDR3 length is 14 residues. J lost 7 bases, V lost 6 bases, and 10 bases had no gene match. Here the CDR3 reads CASSLTGTGTGYTF. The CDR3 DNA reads TGTGCCAGCAGCCTAACCGGGACAGGCACTGGCTACACCTTC.

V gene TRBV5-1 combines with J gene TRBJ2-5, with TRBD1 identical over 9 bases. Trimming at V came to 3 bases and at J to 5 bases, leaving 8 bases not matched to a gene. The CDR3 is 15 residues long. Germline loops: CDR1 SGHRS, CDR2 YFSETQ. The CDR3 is CASSSRDRVGETQYF. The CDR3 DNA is TGCGCCAGCAGCTCCCGGGACAGGGTGGGGGAGACCCAGTACTTC.

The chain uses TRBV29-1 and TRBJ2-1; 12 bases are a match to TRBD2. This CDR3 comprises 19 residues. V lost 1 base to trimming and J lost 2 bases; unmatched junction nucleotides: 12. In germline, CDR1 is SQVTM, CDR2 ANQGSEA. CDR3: CSVEGRLAGEPYTYNEQFF. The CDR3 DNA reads TGCAGCGTTGAAGGTCGACTAGCGGGAGAGCCCTATACCTACAATGAGCAGTTCTTC.

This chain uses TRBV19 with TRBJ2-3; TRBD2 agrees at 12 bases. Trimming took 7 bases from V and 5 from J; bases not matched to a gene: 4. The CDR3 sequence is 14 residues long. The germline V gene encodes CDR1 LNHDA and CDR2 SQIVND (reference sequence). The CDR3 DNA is TGTGCCAGTAAACTAGCGGGGGGTGAAGATACGCAGTATTTT. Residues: CASKLAGGEDTQYF.

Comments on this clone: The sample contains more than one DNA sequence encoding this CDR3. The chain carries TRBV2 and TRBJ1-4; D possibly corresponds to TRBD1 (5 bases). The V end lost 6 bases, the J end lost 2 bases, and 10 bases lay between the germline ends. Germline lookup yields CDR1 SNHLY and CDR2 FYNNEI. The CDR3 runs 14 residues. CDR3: CASRDRSTNEKLFF. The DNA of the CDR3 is TGTGCCAGCAGAGACAGATCGACTAATGAAAAACTGTTTTTT.

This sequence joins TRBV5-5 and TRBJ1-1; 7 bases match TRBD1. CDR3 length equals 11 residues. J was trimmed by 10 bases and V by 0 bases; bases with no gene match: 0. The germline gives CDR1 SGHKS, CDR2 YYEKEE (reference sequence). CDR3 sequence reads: CASSLDRGAFF. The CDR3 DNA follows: TGTGCCAGCAGCTTGGACAGGGGAGCTTTCTTT.

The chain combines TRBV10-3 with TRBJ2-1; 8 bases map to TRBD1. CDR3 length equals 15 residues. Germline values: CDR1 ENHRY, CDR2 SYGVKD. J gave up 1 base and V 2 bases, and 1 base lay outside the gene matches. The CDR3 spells CAISEDRGSYNEQFF. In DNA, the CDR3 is TGTGCCATCAGTGAGGACAGGGGATCCTACAATGAGCAGTTCTTC.

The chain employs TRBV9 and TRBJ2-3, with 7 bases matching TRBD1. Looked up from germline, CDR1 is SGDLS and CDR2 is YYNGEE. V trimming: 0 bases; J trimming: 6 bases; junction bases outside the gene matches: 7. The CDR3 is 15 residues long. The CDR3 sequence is CASSVEGGAGDTQYF. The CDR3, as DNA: TGTGCCAGCAGCGTAGAAGGGGGCGCAGGGGATACGCAGTATTTT.

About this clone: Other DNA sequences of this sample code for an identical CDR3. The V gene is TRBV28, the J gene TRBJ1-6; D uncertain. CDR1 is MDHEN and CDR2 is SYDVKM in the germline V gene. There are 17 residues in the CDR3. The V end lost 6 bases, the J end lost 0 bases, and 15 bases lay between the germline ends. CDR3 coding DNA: TGTGCCAGCAGAGGTGGACTGGGAAGCTCCTATAATTCACCCCTCCACTTT. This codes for CASRGGLGSSYNSPLHF.

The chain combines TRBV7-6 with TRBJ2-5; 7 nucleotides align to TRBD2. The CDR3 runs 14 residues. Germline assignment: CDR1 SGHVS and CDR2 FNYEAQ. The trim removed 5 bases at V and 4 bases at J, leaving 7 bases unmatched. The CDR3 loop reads CASSRSGEGETQYF. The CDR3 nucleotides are TGTGCCAGCAGCCGAAGCGGGGAAGGAGAGACCCAGTACTTC.

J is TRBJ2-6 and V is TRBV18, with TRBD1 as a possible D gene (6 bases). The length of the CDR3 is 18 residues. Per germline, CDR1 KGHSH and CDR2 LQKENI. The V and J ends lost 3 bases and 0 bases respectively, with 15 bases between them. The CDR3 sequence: CASSPMVTGSSGANVLTF. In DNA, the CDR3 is TGTGCCAGCTCACCCATGGTAACAGGGAGCTCTGGGGCCAACGTCCTGACTTTC.

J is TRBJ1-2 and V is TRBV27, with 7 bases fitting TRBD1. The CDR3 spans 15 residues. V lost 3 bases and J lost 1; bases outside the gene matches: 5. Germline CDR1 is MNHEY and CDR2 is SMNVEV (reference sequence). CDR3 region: CASSFWTGVNYGYTF. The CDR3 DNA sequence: TGTGCCAGCAGTTTTTGGACAGGAGTTAACTATGGCTACACCTTC.

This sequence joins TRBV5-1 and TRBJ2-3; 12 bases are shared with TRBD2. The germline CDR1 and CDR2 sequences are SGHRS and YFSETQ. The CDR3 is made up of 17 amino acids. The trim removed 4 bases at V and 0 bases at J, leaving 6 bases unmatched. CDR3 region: CASSLTSGGLSTDTQYF. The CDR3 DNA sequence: TGCGCCAGCAGCCTGACTAGCGGGGGCCTTAGCACAGATACGCAGTATTTT.

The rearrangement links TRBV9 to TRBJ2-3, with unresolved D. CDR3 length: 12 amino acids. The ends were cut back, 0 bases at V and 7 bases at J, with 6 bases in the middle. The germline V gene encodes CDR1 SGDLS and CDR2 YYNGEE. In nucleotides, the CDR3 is TGTGCCAGCAGCGTAGACGAGTATACGCAGTATTTT. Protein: CASSVDEYTQYF.

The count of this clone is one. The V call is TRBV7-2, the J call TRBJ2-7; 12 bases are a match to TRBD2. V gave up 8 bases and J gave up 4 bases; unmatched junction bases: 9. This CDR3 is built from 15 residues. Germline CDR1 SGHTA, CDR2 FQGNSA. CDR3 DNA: TGTGCCAGCGGCAATGGACTAGCGGGAATTTACGAGCAGTACTTC. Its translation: CASGNGLAGIYEQYF.

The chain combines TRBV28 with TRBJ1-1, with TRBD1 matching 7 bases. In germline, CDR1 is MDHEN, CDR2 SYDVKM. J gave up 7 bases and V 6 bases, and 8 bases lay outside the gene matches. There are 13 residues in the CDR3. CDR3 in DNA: TGTGCCAGCAGCCTCGGACAGGTATATGAAGCTTTCTTT. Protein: CASSLGQVYEAFF.

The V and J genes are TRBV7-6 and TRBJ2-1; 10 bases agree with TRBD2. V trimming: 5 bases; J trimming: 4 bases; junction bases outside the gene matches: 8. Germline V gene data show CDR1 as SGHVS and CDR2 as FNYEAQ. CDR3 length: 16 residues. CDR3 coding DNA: TGTGCCAGCAGCCCCCGCCGAGCGGGAGGGTACAATGAGCAGTTCTTC. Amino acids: CASSPRRAGGYNEQFF.